This TCR beta chain appears in the sequencing data of a study of T cell repertoires in cytomegalovirus infection. General study points: HLA-C-restricted CMV-specific TCR beta clonotypes prevailed in the ex vivo response. Public TCR beta family frequency separated CMV-and-HLA carriers, including in an independent cohort.

This clonotype came up a few times. What it binds is not known. MiXCR, applied by TCRdb to the reads, yields one record per CDR3 protein. The table records about 400,000 distinct CDR3 sequences, roughly 18% of them present only once. V was pared by 6 bases and J by 4 bases, with 14 bases of the junction left unmatched. Germline-derived CDR1 and CDR2 are MNHNY and SVGAGI (reference sequence). This CDR3 comprises 16 residues. Source material: PBMCs. This TCR was recovered from a human donor in good health (CMV status not recorded). Some clones in this sample may be carry-over from other donors' samples. This chain links TRBV6-6 with TRBJ1-1; the match to TRBD1 covers 7 bases. The CDR3 loop is CASREYPGGKGTEAFF. The CDR3 DNA is TGTGCCAGCAGAGAATACCCAGGGGGTAAAGGCACTGAAGCTTTCTTT.